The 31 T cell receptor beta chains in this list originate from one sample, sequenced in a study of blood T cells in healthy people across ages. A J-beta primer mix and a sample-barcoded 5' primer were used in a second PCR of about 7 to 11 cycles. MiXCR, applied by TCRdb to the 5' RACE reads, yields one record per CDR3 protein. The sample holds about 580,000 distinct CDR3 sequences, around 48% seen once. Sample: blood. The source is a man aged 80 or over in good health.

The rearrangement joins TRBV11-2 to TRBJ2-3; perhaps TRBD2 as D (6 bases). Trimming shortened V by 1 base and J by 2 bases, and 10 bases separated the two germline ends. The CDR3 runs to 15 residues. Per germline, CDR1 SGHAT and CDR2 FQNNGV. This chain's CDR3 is CASSLGGEDTDTQYF. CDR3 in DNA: TGTGCCAGCAGCTTAGGCGGGGAGGACACAGATACGCAGTATTTT.

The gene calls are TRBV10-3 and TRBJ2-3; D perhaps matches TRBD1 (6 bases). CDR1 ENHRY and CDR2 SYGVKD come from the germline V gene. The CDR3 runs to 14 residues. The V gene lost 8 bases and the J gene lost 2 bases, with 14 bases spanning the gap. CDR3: CAIGGQTSTDTQYF. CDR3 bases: TGTGCCATCGGAGGACAGACGTCCACAGATACGCAGTATTTT.

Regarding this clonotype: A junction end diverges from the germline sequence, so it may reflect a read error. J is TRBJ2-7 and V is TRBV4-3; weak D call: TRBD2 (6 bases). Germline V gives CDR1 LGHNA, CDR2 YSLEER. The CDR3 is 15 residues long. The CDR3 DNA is TGCGCCAGCAGCCAAGATTGGGACGGGAGCTACGAGCGGTACTTC. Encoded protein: CASSQDWDGSYERYF.

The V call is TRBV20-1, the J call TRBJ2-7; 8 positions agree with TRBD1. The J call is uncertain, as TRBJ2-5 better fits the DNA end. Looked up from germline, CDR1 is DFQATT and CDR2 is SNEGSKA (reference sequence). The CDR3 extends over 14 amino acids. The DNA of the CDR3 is TGCAGTGCTAGAGCGACAGGGGTAACGGAGACCCAGTACTTC. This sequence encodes CSARATGVTETQYF.

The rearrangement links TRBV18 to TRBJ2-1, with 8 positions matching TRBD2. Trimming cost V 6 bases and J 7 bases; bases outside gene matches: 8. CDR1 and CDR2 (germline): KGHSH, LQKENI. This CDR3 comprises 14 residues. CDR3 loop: CASSPTSGRNEQFF. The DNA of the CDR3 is TGTGCCAGCTCCCCAACTAGCGGACGGAATGAGCAGTTCTTC.

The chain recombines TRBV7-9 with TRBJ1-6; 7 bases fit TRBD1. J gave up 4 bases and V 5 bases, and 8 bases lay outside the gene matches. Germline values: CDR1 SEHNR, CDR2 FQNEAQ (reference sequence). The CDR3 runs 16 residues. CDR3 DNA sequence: TGTGCCAGCAGCCGCCGGACAGGAGATTATAATTCACCCCTCCACTTT. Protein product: CASSRRTGDYNSPLHF.

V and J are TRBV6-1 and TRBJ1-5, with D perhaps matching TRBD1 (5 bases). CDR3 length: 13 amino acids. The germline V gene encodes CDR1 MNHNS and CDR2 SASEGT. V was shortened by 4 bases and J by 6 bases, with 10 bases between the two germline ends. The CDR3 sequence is CASSGRQIQPQHF. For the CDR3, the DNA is TGTGCCAGCAGTGGTCGACAGATTCAGCCCCAGCATTTT.

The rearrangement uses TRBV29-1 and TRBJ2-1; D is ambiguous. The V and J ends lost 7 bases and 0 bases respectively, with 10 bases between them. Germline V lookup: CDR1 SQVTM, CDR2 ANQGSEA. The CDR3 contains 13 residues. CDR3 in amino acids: CSGETDSYNEQFF. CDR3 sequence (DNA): TGCAGCGGCGAAACCGACTCCTACAATGAGCAGTTCTTC.

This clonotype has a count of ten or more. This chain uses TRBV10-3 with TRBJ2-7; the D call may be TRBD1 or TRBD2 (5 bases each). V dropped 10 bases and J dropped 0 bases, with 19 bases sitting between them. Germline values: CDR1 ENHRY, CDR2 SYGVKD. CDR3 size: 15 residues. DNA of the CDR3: TGTGCCACCAAGACCGGGACGGCGAGCTCCTACGAGCAGTACTTC. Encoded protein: CATKTGTASSYEQYF.

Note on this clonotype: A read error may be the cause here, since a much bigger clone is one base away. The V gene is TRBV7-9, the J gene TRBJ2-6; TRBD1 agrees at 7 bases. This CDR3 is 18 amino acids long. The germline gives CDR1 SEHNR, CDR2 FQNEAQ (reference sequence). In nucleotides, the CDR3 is TGTGCCAGCAGCCCCGACGGGACAGACCTCTCTGAGGCCAACGTCCTGACTTTC. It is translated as CASSPDGTDLSEANVLTF.

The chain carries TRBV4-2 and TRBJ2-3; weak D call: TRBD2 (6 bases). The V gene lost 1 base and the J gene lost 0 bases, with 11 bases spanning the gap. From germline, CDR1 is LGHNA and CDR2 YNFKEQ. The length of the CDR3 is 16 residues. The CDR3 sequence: CASSQGLGISTDTQYF. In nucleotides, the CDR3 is TGTGCCAGCAGCCAAGGACTAGGCATAAGCACAGATACGCAGTATTTT.

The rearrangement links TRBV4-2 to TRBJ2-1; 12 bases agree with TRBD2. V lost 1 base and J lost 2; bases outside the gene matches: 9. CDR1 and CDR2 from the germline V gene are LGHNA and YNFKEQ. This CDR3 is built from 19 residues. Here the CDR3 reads CASSQVSLAGGGAYNEQFF. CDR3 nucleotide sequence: TGTGCCAGCAGCCAAGTCTCACTAGCGGGAGGCGGCGCCTACAATGAGCAGTTCTTC.

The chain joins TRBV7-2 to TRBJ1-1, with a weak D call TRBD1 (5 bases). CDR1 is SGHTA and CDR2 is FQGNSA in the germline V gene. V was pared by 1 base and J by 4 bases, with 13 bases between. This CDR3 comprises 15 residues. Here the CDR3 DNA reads TGTGCCAGCAGCTTAGGGGGGGACTTATCCACTGAAGCTTTCTTT. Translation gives CASSLGGDLSTEAFF.

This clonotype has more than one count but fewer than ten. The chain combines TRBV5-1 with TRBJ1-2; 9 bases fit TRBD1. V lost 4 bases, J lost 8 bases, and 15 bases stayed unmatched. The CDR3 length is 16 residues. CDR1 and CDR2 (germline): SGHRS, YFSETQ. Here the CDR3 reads CASSPDPGQGAYGYTF. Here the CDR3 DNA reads TGCGCCAGCAGCCCCGATCCGGGACAGGGTGCGTACGGCTACACCTTC.

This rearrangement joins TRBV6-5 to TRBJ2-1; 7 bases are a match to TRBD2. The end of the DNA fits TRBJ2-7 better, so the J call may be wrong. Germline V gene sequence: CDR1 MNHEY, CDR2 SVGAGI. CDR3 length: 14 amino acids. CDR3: CASSSGGSYTEQYF. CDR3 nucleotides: TGTGCCAGCAGCTCCGGGGGGTCCTACACTGAGCAGTACTTC.

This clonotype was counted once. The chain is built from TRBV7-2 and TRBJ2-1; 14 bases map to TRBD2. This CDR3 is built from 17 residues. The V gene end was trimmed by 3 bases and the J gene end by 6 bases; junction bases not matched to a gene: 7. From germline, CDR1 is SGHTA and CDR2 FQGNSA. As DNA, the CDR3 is TGTGCCAGCAGCTTTGGTCGGACTAGCGGGGGGACCAATGAGCAGTTCTTC. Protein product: CASSFGRTSGGTNEQFF.

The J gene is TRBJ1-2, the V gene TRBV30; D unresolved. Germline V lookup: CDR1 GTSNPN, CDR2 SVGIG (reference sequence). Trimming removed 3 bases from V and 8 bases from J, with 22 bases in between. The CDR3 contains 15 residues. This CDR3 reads CAWRAVGSARFGYTF. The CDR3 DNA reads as TGTGCCTGGAGGGCGGTTGGCTCTGCTAGATTCGGCTACACCTTC.

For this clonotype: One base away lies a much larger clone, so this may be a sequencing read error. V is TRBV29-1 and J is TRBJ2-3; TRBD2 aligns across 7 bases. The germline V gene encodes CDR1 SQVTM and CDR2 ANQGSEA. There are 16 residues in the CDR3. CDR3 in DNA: TGCAGCGTTGATGTCACTAGCGATACTAGCATAGATACGCAGTATTTT. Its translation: CSVDVTSDTSIDTQYF.

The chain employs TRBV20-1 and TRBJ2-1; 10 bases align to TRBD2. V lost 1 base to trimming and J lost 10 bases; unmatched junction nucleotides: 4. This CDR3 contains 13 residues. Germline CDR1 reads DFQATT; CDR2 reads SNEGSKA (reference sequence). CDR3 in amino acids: CSARVGTSEEQFF. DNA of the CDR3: TGCAGTGCTAGAGTGGGGACTAGCGAGGAGCAGTTCTTC.

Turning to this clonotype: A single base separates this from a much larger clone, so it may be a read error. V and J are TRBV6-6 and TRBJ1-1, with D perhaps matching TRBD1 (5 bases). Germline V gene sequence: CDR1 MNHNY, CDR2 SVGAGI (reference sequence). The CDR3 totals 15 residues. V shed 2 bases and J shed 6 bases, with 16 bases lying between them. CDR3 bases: TGTGCCAGCAGTTACCCAGGTGGGGGTGGCCCTGAAGCTTTCTTT. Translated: CASSYPGGGGPEAFF.

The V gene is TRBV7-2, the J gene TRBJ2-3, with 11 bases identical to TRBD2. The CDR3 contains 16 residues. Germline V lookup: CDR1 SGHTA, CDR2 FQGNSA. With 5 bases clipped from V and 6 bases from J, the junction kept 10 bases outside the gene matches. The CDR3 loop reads CASSPLAGDPMDTQYF. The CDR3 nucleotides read TGTGCCAGCAGCCCACTAGCGGGGGACCCCATGGATACGCAGTATTTT.

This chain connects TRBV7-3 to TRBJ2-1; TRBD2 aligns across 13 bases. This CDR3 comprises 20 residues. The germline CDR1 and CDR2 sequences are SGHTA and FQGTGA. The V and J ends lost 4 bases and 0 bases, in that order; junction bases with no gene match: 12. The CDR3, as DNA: TGTGCCAGCAGCTCTACGGGGACTAGCGGGGTGCGAAGCTCCTACAATGAGCAGTTCTTC. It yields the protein CASSSTGTSGVRSSYNEQFF.

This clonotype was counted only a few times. The CDR3 DNA reads TGTGCCAGCAGTCCGTACCTCGGGACAGGGGCCGAGCAGTACTTC. It codes for CASSPYLGTGAEQYF. This chain uses TRBV27 with TRBJ2-5, with TRBD1 matching 10 bases. The J call is doubtful: the DNA matches TRBJ2-7 better. There are 15 residues in the CDR3. Germline V gene data show CDR1 as MNHEY and CDR2 as SMNVEV (reference sequence).

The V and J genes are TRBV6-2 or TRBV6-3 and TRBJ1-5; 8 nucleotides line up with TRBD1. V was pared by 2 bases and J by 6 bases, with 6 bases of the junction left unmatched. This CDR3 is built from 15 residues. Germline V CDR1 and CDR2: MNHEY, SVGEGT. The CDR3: CASSYPTGEGQPQHF. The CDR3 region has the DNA TGTGCCAGCAGTTACCCGACAGGGGAGGGTCAGCCCCAGCATTTT.

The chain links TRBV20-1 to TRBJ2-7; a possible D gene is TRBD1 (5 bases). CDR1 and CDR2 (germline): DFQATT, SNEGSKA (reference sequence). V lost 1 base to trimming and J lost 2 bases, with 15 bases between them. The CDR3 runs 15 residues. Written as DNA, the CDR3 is TGCAGTGCTAGAGTCGGCAGGGAATTAACCTACGAGCAGTACTTC. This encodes CSARVGRELTYEQYF.

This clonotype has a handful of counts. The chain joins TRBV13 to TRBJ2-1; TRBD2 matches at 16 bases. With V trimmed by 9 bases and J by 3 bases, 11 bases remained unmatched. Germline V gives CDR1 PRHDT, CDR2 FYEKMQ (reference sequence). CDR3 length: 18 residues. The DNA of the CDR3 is TGTGCCAGTAGCACGGGACTAGCGGGAGGGTTTAGCTACAATGAGCAGTTCTTC. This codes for CASSTGLAGGFSYNEQFF.

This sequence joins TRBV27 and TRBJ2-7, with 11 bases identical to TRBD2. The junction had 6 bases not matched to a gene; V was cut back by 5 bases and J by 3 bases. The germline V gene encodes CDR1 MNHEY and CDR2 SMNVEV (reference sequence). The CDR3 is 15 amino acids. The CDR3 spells CASSNQGTSGYEQYF. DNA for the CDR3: TGTGCCAGCAGTAACCAAGGGACTAGCGGCTACGAGCAGTACTTC.

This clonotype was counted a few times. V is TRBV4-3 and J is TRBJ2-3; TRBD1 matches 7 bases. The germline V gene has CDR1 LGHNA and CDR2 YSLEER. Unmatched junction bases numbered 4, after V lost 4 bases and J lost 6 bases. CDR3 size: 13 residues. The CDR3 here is CASSRTGPDTQYF. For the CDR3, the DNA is TGCGCCAGCAGCCGGACAGGTCCCGATACGCAGTATTTT.

DNA for the CDR3: TGTGCCACCAGTGTTTCGCCACACCGGACCCAGTACTTC. It yields the protein CATSVSPHRTQYF. This chain links TRBV24-1 with TRBJ2-5, with unresolved D. Trimming left V 5 bases short and J 7 bases short, with 13 bases between. This CDR3 is built from 13 residues. CDR1 and CDR2 (germline): KGHDR, SFDVKD.

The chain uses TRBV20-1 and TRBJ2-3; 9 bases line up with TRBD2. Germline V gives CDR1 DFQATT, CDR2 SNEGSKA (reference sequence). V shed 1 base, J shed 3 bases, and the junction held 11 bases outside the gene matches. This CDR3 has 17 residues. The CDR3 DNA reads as TGCAGTGCTAGAGCCCGGGAGCTAGCGGGACTAACAGATACGCAGTATTTT. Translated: CSARARELAGLTDTQYF.

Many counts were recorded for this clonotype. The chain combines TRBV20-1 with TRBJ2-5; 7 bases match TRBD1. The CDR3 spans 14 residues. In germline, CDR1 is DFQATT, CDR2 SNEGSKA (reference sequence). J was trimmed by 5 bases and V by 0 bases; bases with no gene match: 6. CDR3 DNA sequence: TGCAGTGCTAGAGAACAGGGGAACTGGGAGACCCAGTACTTC. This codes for CSAREQGNWETQYF.